What follows are 6 T cell receptor beta chains derived from one specimen sequenced in a study of monozygotic twins with inflammatory bowel disease. TCRdb reprocessed the 5' RACE reads and reports one entry per CDR3 protein, with no DNA. The table for this sample gives approximately 400,000 distinct CDR3 sequences. Material: blood. Receptors originate from a human donor with ulcerative colitis or Crohn's disease, or a healthy co-twin of an affected twin (not recorded which).

V and J are TRBV15 and TRBJ2-2; TCRdb lists TRBD2, though no DNA is available to test this call. CDR3 length: 18 amino acids. Germline V gene sequence: CDR1 LNHNV, CDR2 YYDKDF (reference sequence). This chain's CDR3 is CATSRSGLAGRNTGELFF.

This chain uses TRBV27 with TRBJ2-5; TCRdb picks TRBD2, but there is no DNA to check that call. Germline CDR1 MNHEY, CDR2 SMNVEV (reference sequence). CDR3 size: 18 residues. CDR3 protein: CASSPLTGSSESKETQYF.

The genes are TRBV6-5 and TRBJ1-1; no DNA is available, so the TRBD1 call from TCRdb remains unchecked. Germline V lookup: CDR1 MNHEY, CDR2 SVGAGI. This CDR3 has 12 residues. The CDR3 protein is CASRPDRGGSFF.

The rearrangement links TRBV3-1 to TRBJ2-1; TCRdb's D call of TRBD1 is untestable without DNA. CDR1 is LGHDT, CDR2 YNNKEL, per germline (reference sequence). The CDR3 spans 16 residues. CDR3 residues: CASSQEGQGTYNEQFF.

The rearrangement uses TRBV10-3 and TRBJ1-5; no DNA is available, so the TRBD1 call from TCRdb remains unchecked. Germline lookup yields CDR1 ENHRY and CDR2 SYGVKD. This CDR3 contains 17 residues. The CDR3 loop is CATRGLAGGSGDQPQHF.

This chain connects TRBV29-1 to TRBJ2-7. The CDR3 has 13 amino acids. CDR1 SQVTM and CDR2 ANQGSEA come from the germline V gene. The CDR3 reads CSVGGGISYEQYF.